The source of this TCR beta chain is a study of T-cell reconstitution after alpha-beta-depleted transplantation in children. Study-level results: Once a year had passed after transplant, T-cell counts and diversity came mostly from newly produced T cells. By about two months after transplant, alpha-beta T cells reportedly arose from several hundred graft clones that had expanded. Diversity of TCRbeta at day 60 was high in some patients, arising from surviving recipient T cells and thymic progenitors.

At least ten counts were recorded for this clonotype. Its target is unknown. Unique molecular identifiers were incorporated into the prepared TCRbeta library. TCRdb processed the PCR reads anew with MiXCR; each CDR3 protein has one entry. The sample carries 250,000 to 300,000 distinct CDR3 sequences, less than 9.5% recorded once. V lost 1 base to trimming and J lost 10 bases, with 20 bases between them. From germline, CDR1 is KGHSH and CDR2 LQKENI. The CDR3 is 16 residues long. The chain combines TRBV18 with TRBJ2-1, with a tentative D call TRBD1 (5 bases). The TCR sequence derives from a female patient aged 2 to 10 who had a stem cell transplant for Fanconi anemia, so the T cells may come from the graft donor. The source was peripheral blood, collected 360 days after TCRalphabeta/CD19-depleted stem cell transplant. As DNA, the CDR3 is TGTGCCAGCTCACCACGACAGCTCCTCCCCGTGGGAGAGCAGTTCTTC. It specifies CASSPRQLLPVGEQFF.